The rows below give T cell receptor beta chains drawn from one sample of a study of T cells in Graves' hyperthyroidism and ophthalmopathy. TCRdb re-derived calls from the multiplex PCR reads in MiXCR, one entry per CDR3 protein. In the table there are nearly 600,000 distinct CDR3 sequences, 14% of which are singletons. Sample: blood. These receptors came from a woman younger than 30 with Graves' ophthalmopathy. The CDR3 runs from the conserved cysteine through the conserved F or W. The D gene is left open where the match is weak. Clone sizes are given selectively: once, few, many, or a class where the clone is expanded.

V gene	D gene	clone size	J gene	CDR3 protein	CDR3 DNA
TRBV27	.	few	TRBJ1-1	CASSSGSGYTEAFF	TGTGCCAGCAGTTCGGGTAGTGGGTACACTGAAGCTTTCTTT
TRBV9	TRBD2	once	TRBJ2-2	CASSPRGSGRNTGELFF	TGTGCCAGCAGCCCTCGGGGTAGCGGGAGGAACACCGGGGAGCTGTTTTTT
TRBV20-1	TRBD2	many	TRBJ2-7	CSATAPRLAAYEQYF	TGCAGTGCCACCGCCCCGCGACTAGCGGCCTACGAGCAGTACTTC
TRBV28	.	many	TRBJ1-5	CASSFPDRNQPQHF	TGTGCCAGCAGTTTCCCCGACAGGAATCAGCCCCAGCATTTT
TRBV6-2/TRBV6-3	.	.	TRBJ1-5	CASSYSAQGGNQPQHF	TGTGCCAGCAGTTACTCGGCACAGGGCGGGAATCAGCCCCAGCATTTT
TRBV6-1	TRBD2	.	TRBJ2-5	CAIRGGTHQETRYF	TGTGCCATTCGGGGGGGGACACACCAAGAGACCCGGTACTTC
TRBV10-3	TRBD1	many	TRBJ2-3	CAIRLSGQGTDTQYF	TGTGCCATCAGATTATCGGGACAGGGCACAGATACGCAGTATTTT
TRBV24-1	.	few	TRBJ2-3	CATSDLVTTGNTQYF	TGTGCCACCAGTGATTTGGTGACAACCGGGAATACGCAGTATTTT
TRBV5-1	.	.	TRBJ1-2	CASSPRDANYGYTF	TGCGCCAGTTCGCCGAGGGACGCTAACTATGGCTACACCTTC
TRBV20-1	.	many	TRBJ2-2	CSAIRAMGFAGELFF	TGCAGTGCTATTAGAGCGATGGGATTCGCCGGGGAGCTGTTTTTT
TRBV6-1	.	many	TRBJ2-3	CASRAWDNTDTQYF	TGTGCCAGCAGGGCATGGGACAACACAGATACGCAGTATTTT
TRBV9	.	.	TRBJ2-5	CASSVTSAVQETQYF	TGTGCCAGCAGCGTTACCTCGGCAGTACAAGAGACCCAGTACTTC
TRBV6-2/TRBV6-3	.	.	TRBJ1-5	CASSDQEHQPQHF	TGTGCCAGCAGTGACCAGGAGCATCAGCCCCAGCATTTT
TRBV6-2/TRBV6-3	TRBD1	many	TRBJ1-2	CASRKMTGNYGYTF	TGTGCCAGCAGAAAGATGACAGGGAACTATGGCTACACCTTC
TRBV28	.	many	TRBJ1-1	CASIQRGLMNTEAFF	TGTGCCAGCATCCAGAGGGGACTCATGAACACTGAAGCTTTCTTT
TRBV30	.	many	TRBJ2-1	CAWSVQGDNEQFF	TGTGCCTGGAGTGTACAAGGGGACAATGAGCAGTTCTTC
TRBV10-3	TRBD2	many	TRBJ2-1	CATLTSVDNEQFF	TGTGCCACCCTGACTAGCGTAGACAATGAGCAGTTCTTC
TRBV20-1	TRBD1	.	TRBJ2-1	CSARNRGTGGGEQFF	TGCAGTGCTAGAAACCGGGGGACAGGGGGCGGGGAGCAGTTCTTC
TRBV5-5	.	many	TRBJ2-3	CASSLALDTQYF	TGTGCCAGCAGCTTGGCGCTAGATACGCAGTATTTT
TRBV10-3	.	few	TRBJ2-3	CAISHPSGGGTDTQYF	TGTGCCATCAGTCACCCCTCTGGCGGTGGCACAGATACGCAGTATTTT
TRBV7-9	.	many	TRBJ2-3	CASSLGRAKATQYF	TGTGCCAGCAGCTTAGGGCGGGCTAAGGCTACGCAGTATTTT
TRBV27	.	.	TRBJ2-7	CASSIHPSYEQYF	TGTGCCAGCAGTATTCACCCCTCCTACGAGCAGTACTTC
TRBV20-1	.	few	TRBJ2-7	CSALEAGYEQYF	TGCAGTGCCCTTGAGGCCGGATACGAGCAGTACTTC
TRBV12-3/TRBV12-4	.	many	TRBJ1-4	CASSLAELNEKLFF	TGTGCCAGCAGTTTAGCGGAGCTTAATGAAAAACTGTTTTTT
TRBV10-3	TRBD2	.	TRBJ2-2	CAIRKGLAGGPPTGELFF	TGTGCCATCAGGAAGGGACTAGCGGGAGGGCCGCCAACCGGGGAGCTGTTTTTT
TRBV30	.	many	TRBJ1-2	CAWSEGMAYGYTF	TGTGCCTGGAGTGAGGGGATGGCCTATGGCTACACCTTC
TRBV29-1	.	.	TRBJ2-5	CSVQRDQKETQYF	TGCAGCGTCCAGAGGGACCAAAAAGAGACCCAGTACTTC
TRBV20-1	.	many	TRBJ2-3	CSARGQESTDTQYF	TGCAGTGCTAGAGGACAGGAGAGCACAGATACGCAGTATTTT
TRBV28	.	few	TRBJ2-2	CASSLAIIGTGELFF	TGTGCCAGCAGTTTGGCCATAATCGGCACCGGGGAGCTGTTTTTT